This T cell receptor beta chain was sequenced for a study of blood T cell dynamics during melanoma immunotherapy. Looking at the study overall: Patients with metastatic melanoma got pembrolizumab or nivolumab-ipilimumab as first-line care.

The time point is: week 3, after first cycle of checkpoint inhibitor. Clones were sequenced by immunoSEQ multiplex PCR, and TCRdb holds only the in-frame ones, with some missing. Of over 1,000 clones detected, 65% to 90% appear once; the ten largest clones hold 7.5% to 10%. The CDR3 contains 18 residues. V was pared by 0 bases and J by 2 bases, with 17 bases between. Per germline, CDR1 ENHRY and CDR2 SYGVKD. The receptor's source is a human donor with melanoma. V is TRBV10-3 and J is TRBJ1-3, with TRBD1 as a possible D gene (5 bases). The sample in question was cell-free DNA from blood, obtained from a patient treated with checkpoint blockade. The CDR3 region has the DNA TGTGCCATCAGTGAGTCGACGGGCAGGGTTCTGGCTGGAAACACCATATATTTT. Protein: CAISESTGRVLAGNTIYF.